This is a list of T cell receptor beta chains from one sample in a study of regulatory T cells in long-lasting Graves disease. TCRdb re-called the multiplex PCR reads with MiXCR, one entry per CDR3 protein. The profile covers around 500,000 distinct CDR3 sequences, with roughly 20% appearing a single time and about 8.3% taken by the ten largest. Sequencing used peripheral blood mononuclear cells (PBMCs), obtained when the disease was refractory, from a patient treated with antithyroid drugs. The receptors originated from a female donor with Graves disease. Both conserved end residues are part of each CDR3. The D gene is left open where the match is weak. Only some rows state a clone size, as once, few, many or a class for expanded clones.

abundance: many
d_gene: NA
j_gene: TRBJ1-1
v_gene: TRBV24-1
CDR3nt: TGTGCCACCAGTGGCTGGGACACTGAAGCTTTCTTT
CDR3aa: CATSGWDTEAFF

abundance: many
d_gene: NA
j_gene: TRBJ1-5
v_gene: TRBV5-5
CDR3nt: TGTGCCAGCAGCTTACAGGGCGGTCATAGCAATCAGCCCCAGCATTTT
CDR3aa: CASSLQGGHSNQPQHF

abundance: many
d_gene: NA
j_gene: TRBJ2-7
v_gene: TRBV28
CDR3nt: TGTGCGGCAGGGCTGGACTACGAGCAGTACTTC
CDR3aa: CAAGLDYEQYF

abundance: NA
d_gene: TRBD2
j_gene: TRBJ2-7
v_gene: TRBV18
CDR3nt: TGTGCCAGCTCACCCCTTCCTAGCGGTAGCTCCTACGAGCAGTACTTC
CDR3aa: CASSPLPSGSSYEQYF

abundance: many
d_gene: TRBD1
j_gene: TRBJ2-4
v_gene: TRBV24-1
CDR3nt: TGTGCCACCAGTGATGGGAACAGGGGAGACTCGGCCAAAAACATTCAGTACTTC
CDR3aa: CATSDGNRGDSAKNIQYF

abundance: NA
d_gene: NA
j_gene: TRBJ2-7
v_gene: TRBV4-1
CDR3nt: TGCGCCAGCAGCCTATTTAAAGGAGGGGGGGACACCACCTACGAGCAGTACTTC
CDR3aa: CASSLFKGGGDTTYEQYF

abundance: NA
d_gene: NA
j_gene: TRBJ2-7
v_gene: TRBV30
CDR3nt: TGTGCCTGGGGGGACCGCTACGAGCAGTACTTC
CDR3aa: CAWGDRYEQYF

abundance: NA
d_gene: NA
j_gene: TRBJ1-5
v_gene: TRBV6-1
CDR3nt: TGTGCCAGCAGTAAAAATACCCGTAGCAATCAGCCCCAGCATTTT
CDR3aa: CASSKNTRSNQPQHF

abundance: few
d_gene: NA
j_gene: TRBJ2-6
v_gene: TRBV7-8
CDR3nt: TGTGCCAGCAGCCAACAGCGCTCTGGGGCCAACGTCCTGACTTTC
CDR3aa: CASSQQRSGANVLTF

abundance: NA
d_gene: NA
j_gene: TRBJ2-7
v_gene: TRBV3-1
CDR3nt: TGTGCCAGCAGCCAAGATGAGAGCCTTACCCTCTACGAGCAGTACTTC
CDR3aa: CASSQDESLTLYEQYF

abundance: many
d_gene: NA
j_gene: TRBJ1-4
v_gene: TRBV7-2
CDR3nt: TGTGCCAGCAGCTTAAAGCGGGGTGAAAAACTGTTTTTT
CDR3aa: CASSLKRGEKLFF

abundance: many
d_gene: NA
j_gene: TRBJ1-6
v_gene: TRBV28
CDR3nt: TGTGCCAGCAGTTTGCAGGCCTATAATTCACCCCTCCACTTT
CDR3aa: CASSLQAYNSPLHF

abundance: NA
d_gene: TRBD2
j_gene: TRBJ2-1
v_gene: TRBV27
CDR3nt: TGTGCCAGCAGTTTTTCGACTAGCGGGAGGTATGAGCAGTTCTTC
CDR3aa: CASSFSTSGRYEQFF

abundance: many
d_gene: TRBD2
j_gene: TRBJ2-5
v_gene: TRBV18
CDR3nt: TGTGCCAGCTCACCACCGAGTCTAGCGGGACCGGAGACCCAGTACTTC
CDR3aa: CASSPPSLAGPETQYF

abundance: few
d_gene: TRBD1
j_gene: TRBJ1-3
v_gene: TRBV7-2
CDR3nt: TGTGCCAGCAGCCCGGGACAGCACTCTGGAAACACCATATATTTT
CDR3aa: CASSPGQHSGNTIYF

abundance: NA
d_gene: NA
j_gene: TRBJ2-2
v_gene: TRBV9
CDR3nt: TGTGCCAGCAGCGTAACTCCGAACACCGGGGAGCTGTTTTTT
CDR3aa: CASSVTPNTGELFF

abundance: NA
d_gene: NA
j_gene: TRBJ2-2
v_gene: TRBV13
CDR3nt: TGTGCCAGCAGCCGCGGACCCGAAGAGGGTACCGGGGGGCTGTTTTTT
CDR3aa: CASSRGPEEGTGGLFF

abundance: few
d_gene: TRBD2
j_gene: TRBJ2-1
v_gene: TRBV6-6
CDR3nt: TGTGCCAGCAGTTACGTGGGTCTAGCGGGCAATGAGCAGTTCTTC
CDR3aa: CASSYVGLAGNEQFF

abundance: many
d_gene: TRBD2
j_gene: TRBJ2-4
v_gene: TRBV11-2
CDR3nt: TGTGCCAGCAGCTTATCGGGACTAGTTAACATTCAGTACTTC
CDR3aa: CASSLSGLVNIQYF

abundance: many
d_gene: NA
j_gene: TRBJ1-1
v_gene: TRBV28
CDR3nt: TGTGCCACCGAGGGACACCCCAACACTGAAGCTTTCTTT
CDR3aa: CATEGHPNTEAFF

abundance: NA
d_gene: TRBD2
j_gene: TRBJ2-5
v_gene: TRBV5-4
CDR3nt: TGTGCCAGCAGCTTGGCGGGACTAGCGGACCAAGAGACCCAGTACTTC
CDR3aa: CASSLAGLADQETQYF

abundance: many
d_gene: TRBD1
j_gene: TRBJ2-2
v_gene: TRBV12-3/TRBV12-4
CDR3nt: TGTGCCAGCAGTTTATATGACAGGGTAGTCGGAGACGACACCGGGGAGCTGTTTTTT
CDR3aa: CASSLYDRVVGDDTGELFF

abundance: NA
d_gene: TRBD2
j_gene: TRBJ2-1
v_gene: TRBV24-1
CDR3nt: TGTGCCACCAGTGATCGCTTGACTAGCGGGAGGGCCGGGTCCTACAATGAGCAGTTCTTC
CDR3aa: CATSDRLTSGRAGSYNEQFF

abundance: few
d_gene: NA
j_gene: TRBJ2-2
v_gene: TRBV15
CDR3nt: TGTGCCACCAGCTCCATTGGGAGACCCGGTAGCCCGAACACCGGGGAGCTGTTTTTT
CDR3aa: CATSSIGRPGSPNTGELFF

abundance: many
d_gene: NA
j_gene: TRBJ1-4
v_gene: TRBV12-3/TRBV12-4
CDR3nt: TGTGCCAGCAGTCTACAGGGAACTAATGAAAAACTGTTTTTT
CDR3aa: CASSLQGTNEKLFF

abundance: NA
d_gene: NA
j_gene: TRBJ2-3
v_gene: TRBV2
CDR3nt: TGTGCCAGCAAACCACCGGGAAGCACAGATACGCAGTATTTT
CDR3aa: CASKPPGSTDTQYF

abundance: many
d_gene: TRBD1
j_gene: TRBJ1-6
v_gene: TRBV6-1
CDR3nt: TGTGCCAGCAGAAGGGACAGGGGACGTAATTCACCCCTCCACTTT
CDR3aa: CASRRDRGRNSPLHF

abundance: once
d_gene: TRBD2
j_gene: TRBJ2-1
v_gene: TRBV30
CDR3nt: TGTGCCTGGAATCGTGGCGGGAGTATTAATGAGCAGTTCTTC
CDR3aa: CAWNRGGSINEQFF

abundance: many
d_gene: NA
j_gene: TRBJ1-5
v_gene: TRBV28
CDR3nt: TGTGCCAGCAGTTTGATGGGGGGGGGGAATCAGCCCCAGCATTTT
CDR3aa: CASSLMGGGNQPQHF

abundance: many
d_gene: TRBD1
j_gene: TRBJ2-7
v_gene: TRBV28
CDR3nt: TGTGCCAGCAACGACAGGGGATATCCCTACGAGCAGTACTTC
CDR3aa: CASNDRGYPYEQYF

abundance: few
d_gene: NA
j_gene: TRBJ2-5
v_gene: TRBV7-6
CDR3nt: TGTGCCAGCAGCCCCACCCCGGATGAAGAGACCCAGTACTTC
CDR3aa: CASSPTPDEETQYF

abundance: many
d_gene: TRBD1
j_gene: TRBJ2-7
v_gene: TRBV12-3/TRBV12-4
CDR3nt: TGTGCCAGCAGAAGGACAGGGGGCTTCAACGAGCAGTACTTC
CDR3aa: CASRRTGGFNEQYF

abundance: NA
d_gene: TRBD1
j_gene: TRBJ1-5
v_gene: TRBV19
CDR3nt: TGTGCCAGTCGACAGGGGGCCTTCAATCAGCCCCAGCATTTT
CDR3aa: CASRQGAFNQPQHF

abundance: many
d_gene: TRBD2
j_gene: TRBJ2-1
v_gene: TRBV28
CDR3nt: TGTGCCAGCAGTTTCTCGGGACTAGCGTACTACAATGAGCAGTTCTTC
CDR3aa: CASSFSGLAYYNEQFF

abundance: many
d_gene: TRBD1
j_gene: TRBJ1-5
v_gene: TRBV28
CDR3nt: TGTGCCAGCAGTTCGACAGGGTTAGAACAGCCCCAGCATTTT
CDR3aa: CASSSTGLEQPQHF

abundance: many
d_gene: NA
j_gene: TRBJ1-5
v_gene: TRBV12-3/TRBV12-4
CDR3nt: TGTGCCAGCAGTTCTCCCGGGAGATCTGATCAGCCCCAGCATTTT
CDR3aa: CASSSPGRSDQPQHF

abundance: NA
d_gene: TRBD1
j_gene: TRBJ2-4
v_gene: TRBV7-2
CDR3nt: TGTGCCAGCAGCTTAGCGCGAGGGGGCCTGAACATTCAGTACTTC
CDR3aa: CASSLARGGLNIQYF

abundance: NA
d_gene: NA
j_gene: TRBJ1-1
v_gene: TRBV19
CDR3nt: TGTGCCAGTAGTAGGGGATCTACCACCCATGAAGCTTTCTTT
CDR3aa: CASSRGSTTHEAFF

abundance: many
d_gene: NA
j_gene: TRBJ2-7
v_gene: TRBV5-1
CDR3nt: TGCGCCAGCAGCGGGGGACCTAGCGTTGCCTACGAGCAGTACTTC
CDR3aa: CASSGGPSVAYEQYF

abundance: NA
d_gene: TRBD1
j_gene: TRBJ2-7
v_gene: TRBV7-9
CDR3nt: TGTGCCAGCAGCTTAACCGGGACAGGGGGCGCCGAGCAGTACTTC
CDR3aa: CASSLTGTGGAEQYF

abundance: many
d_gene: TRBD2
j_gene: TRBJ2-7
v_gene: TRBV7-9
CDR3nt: TGTGCCAGCAGCCCCTCGACTAGCCGGTTGGAGCAGTACTTC
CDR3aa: CASSPSTSRLEQYF

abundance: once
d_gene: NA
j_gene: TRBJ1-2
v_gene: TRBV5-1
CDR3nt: TGCGCCAGCAGCTGGTGGTATCTAGGGCTCCCCAGGGATGGCTACACCTTC
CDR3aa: CASSWWYLGLPRDGYTF

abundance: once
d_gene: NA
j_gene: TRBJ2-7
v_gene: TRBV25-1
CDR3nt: TGTGCCAGCCAGTCCCCCACCTACGAGCAGTACTTC
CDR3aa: CASQSPTYEQYF

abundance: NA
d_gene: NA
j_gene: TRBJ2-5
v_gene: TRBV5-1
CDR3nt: TGCGCCAGCAGCTTGGTGTCGGGACAAGAGGCCCAGTACTTC
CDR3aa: CASSLVSGQEAQYF

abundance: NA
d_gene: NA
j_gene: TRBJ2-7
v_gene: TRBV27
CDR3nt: TGTGCCAGCAGTTCCCTCCAACTGGGAGGGGGAGCCTACGAGCAGTACTTC
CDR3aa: CASSSLQLGGGAYEQYF

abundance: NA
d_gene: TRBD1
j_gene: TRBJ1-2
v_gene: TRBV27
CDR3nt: TGTGCCAGCAGTCCAGGGGGAAATGACTACACCTTC
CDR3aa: CASSPGGNDYTF

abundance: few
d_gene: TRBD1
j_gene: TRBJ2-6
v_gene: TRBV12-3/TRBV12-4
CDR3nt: TGTGCCAGCACCCCGACGGGGGACAGGGGTTTTGGGGCCAACGTCCTGACTTTC
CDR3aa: CASTPTGDRGFGANVLTF

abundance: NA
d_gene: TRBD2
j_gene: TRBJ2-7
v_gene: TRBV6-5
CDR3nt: TGTGCCAGCAGTTTCCGACTATCCGGGACTAGCGGGAGGGCCAGCAGTGCCGAGCAGTACTTC
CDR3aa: CASSFRLSGTSGRASSAEQYF